The TCR beta chain under discussion was sequenced for a study of blood T cells in healthy people across ages. General study results and limits: Long-lived donors had more naive CD4+ cells and higher diversity than aged donors.

Germline V gene lookup returns CDR1 MNHEY and CDR2 SMNVEV (reference sequence). This CDR3 has 17 amino acids. J lost 0 bases, V lost 0 bases, and 7 bases had no gene match. For the second PCR, which ran for roughly 7 to 11 cycles, a sample-barcoded 5' primer and a J-beta primer mix were used. Each cDNA molecule received a tag from a template-switch adaptor that had 12 random nucleotides. TCRdb used MiXCR to reprocess the 5' RACE reads, holding one entry per CDR3 protein. The profile shows roughly 1.9 million distinct CDR3 sequences, more than 35% of them singletons. This clonotype was counted a few times. Its antigen is not identified.

The sequencing input was blood. The chain is built from TRBV27 and TRBJ2-7; 8 bases are shared with TRBD2. The sequence was collected from a human donor in good health. CDR3 sequence (DNA): TGTGCCAGCAGTTTATCGGGCGGGGGGACCTTCTCCTACGAGCAGTACTTC. Amino acid sequence: CASSLSGGGTFSYEQYF.